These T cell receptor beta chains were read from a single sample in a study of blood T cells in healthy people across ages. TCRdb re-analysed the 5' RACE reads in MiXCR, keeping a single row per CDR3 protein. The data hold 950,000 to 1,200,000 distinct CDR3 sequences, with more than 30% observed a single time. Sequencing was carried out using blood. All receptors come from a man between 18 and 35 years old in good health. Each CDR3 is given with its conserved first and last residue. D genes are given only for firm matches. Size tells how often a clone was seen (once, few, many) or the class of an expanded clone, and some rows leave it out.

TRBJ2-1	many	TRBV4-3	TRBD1	TGCGCCAGCAGCCAGTTACCGGGACAGACCAACAATGAGCAGTTCTTC	CASSQLPGQTNNEQFF
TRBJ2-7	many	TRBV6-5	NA	TGTGCCAGCACTATCCGCAGGGGGGCCTCCTACGAGCAGTACTTC	CASTIRRGASYEQYF
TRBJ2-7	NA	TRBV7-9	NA	TGTGCCAGCAGCCCCCGTGAGGACCCAACGGCTCTCGGCGAGCAGTACTTC	CASSPREDPTALGEQYF
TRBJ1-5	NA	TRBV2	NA	TGTGCCAGCAGTGATCAATTTAATCGGCCCCAGCATTTT	CASSDQFNRPQHF
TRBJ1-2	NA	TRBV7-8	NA	TGTGCCATCGAAGGGGTGGACGGCGGCTACACCTTC	CAIEGVDGGYTF
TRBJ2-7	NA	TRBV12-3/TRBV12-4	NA	TGTGCCGTGGCAGGGGTGGGTACGAGGAGTTACGAGCAGTACTTC	CAVAGVGTRSYEQYF
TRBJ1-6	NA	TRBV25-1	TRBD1	TGTGCCAGCAGTGAACGGACAGGGGATTCACCCCTCCACTTT	CASSERTGDSPLHF
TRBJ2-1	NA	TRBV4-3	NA	TGCGCCAGCAGCCCAGAGAGGGCCCAATACACTGAGCAGTTCTTC	CASSPERAQYTEQFF
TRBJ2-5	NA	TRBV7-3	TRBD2	TGTGCCAGCAGCTTAACCCTAGCGGGATTTAGTGAGCAGTACTTC	CASSLTLAGFSEQYF
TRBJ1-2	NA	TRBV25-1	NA	TGTGCCAGCAGTGAGGGCAGGAAATATGGCTACACCTTC	CASSEGRKYGYTF
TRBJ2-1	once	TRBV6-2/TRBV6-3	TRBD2	TGTGCCAGCAGTTACGGGTCTGGCGGGGGCAATGAGCAGTTCTTC	CASSYGSGGGNEQFF
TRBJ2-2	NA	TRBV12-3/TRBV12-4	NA	TGTGCCAGCAGTTCCGGGCGGGCAGGGCCTATCACCGGGGAGCTGTTTTTT	CASSSGRAGPITGELFF
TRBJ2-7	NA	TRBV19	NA	TGTGCCAGTGGTGACAGGGAGGGCTACGAGCAGTACTTC	CASGDREGYEQYF
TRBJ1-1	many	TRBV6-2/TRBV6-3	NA	TGTGCCAGCAGTCGGACGGCGGCTGAAGCTTTCTTT	CASSRTAAEAFF